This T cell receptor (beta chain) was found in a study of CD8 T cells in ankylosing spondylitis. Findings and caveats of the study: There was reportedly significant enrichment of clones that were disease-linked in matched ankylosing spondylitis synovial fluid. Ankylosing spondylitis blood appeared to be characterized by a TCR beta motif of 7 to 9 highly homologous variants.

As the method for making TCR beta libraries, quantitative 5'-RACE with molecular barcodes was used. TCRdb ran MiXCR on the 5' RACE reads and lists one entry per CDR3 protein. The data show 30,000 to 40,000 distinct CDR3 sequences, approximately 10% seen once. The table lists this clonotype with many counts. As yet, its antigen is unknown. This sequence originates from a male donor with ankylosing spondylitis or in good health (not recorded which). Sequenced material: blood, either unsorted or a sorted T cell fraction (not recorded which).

Written as DNA, the CDR3 is TGTGCCAGCAGCTTAGCCAGGTCACGGGAGACCCAGTACTTC. This sequence encodes CASSLARSRETQYF. This sequence joins TRBV7-2 and TRBJ2-5; no reliable D call. Looked up from germline, CDR1 is SGHTA and CDR2 is FQGNSA. The CDR3 is 14 amino acids. V gave up 0 bases and J gave up 5 bases, with 10 bases separating them.